The T cell receptor beta chain described here comes from a study of Ad26.COV2.S vaccination and SARS-CoV-2 variants. Study summary: Donor was assigned to the Ad26.COV2.S arm of trial COV1001.

On this clone: Its antigen remains unknown. The sample carries other DNA sequences with the same CDR3.

CDR1 and CDR2 from the germline V gene are SGHRS and YFSETQ. The V gene lost 2 bases and the J gene lost 1 base, with 5 bases spanning the gap. This CDR3 spans 13 amino acids. The sample's treatment: approximately 18 received Ad26.COV2.S at low or high dose, single or two shots; about 5 received placebo; per-sample allocation not given. The samples date from day 63 after the first vaccine or placebo injection. The sample came from a Boston adult aged 18-55 years. Profiled with immunoSEQ multiplex PCR; TCRdb holds only in-frame clones, not every one. The sample contains around 400,000 clones, around 90% of which appear only once. Study-level results: People who got the vaccine had more spike-specific TCR breadth than people who got placebo.

This receptor was taken from a person aged 18-65 years who received the Ad26.COV2.S COVID-19 vaccine or a placebo. The sequenced sample was peripheral blood, obtained in a trial of Ad26.COV2.S vaccine versus placebo. The rearrangement joins TRBV5-1 to TRBJ2-3, with unresolved D. DNA of the CDR3: TGCGCCAGCAGCTTTACTGGCACAGATACGCAGTATTTT. Its translation: CASSFTGTDTQYF.